These 24 T cell receptor beta chains were all obtained from the same sample, sequenced in a study of T cell repertoires in cytomegalovirus infection. TCRdb reprocessed the reads with MiXCR, giving one entry per CDR3 protein. The sample records roughly 500,000 distinct CDR3 sequences, about 10% being singletons. What was sequenced was PBMCs. The origin of the receptors is a human donor in good health (CMV status not recorded). Some clones in this sample may be carry-over from other donors' samples.

This clonotype was counted at least ten times. The CDR3 sequence is CASSYDTSNQPQHF. CDR3 nucleotide sequence: TGTGCCAGCAGCTACGACACATCCAATCAGCCCCAGCATTTT. The chain joins TRBV7-9 to TRBJ1-5, with no clear D. Looked up from germline, CDR1 is SEHNR and CDR2 is FQNEAQ (reference sequence). V was pared by 4 bases and J by 3 bases, with 10 bases between. The CDR3 has 14 residues.

The table lists this clonotype with a few counts. The chain is built from TRBV20-1 and TRBJ2-7; D gene uncertain. The germline V and J ends were trimmed by 5 bases and 1 base, with 12 bases remaining between them. Germline loops: CDR1 DFQATT, CDR2 SNEGSKA (reference sequence). This CDR3 is 13 amino acids long. CDR3 region: CSAQWAQSYEQYF. In DNA, the CDR3 is TGCAGTGCTCAATGGGCCCAGTCCTACGAGCAGTACTTC.

This clonotype has ten or more counts. J is TRBJ2-3 and V is TRBV20-1; 7 bases are a match to TRBD2. V lost 7 bases and J lost 0; bases outside the gene matches: 4. Germline V gene sequence: CDR1 DFQATT, CDR2 SNEGSKA (reference sequence). This CDR3 contains 13 residues. CDR3 DNA sequence: TGCAGTGTTTGGGAGGGGAGCACAGATACGCAGTATTTT. Translating gives CSVWEGSTDTQYF.

A note on this clonotype: A single base separates this from a much larger clone, so it may be a read error. Given the absence of the conserved phenylalanine or tryptophan at the CDR3 end, a read error is likely. The chain uses TRBV7-4 and TRBJ1-6, with D possibly TRBD1 on 6 matching bases. The V end lost 5 bases, the J end lost 6 bases, and 11 bases lay between the germline ends. The CDR3 sequence is 14 residues long. Per the germline V gene, CDR1 is SGHVT and CDR2 is SQSDAQ. This CDR3 is CASSRTEINSPLHL. The CDR3 bases are TGTGCCAGCAGCCGGACAGAGATTAATTCACCCCTCCACTTA.

The rearrangement links TRBV19 to TRBJ2-7; D possibly corresponds to TRBD2 (6 bases). Germline V gene sequence: CDR1 LNHDA, CDR2 SQIVND (reference sequence). This CDR3 is 13 amino acids long. The ends were cut back, 10 bases at V and 0 bases at J, with 13 bases in the middle. CDR3 coding DNA: TGTGCCACCGCGCGGGACTCCTCCTACGAGCAGTACTTC. Translating it yields CATARDSSYEQYF.

This clonotype was seen many times. The chain carries TRBV20-1 and TRBJ2-7, with D perhaps given as TRBD1 or TRBD2 (5 bases each). Looked up from germline, CDR1 is DFQATT and CDR2 is SNEGSKA (reference sequence). The CDR3 length is 14 residues. Trimming pared 2 bases from V and 3 bases from J, leaving 14 bases between. The CDR3 region is CSARRDPPGYEQYF. In DNA form, the CDR3 reads TGCAGTGCTAGAAGGGACCCGCCGGGCTACGAGCAGTACTTC.

This clonotype was detected many times. J is TRBJ2-1 and V is TRBV7-9; perhaps TRBD1 as D (6 bases). Germline V gene data show CDR1 as SEHNR and CDR2 as FQNEAQ (reference sequence). The CDR3 length is 14 residues. V gave up 5 bases and J gave up 5 bases, with 13 bases separating them. The CDR3 region has the DNA TGTGCCAGCAGCGTCCGGGACACCGACAATGAGCAGTTCTTC. As protein: CASSVRDTDNEQFF.

This clonotype appeared a few times. This chain connects TRBV6-5 to TRBJ1-1; 7 nucleotides line up with TRBD1. CDR1 and CDR2 (germline): MNHEY, SVGAGI. J lost 5 bases, V lost 0 bases, and 6 bases had no gene match. This CDR3 has 15 amino acids. The CDR3 DNA follows: TGTGCCAGCAGTTACTCGAGGGGGCTGAGGACTGAAGCTTTCTTT. It yields the protein CASSYSRGLRTEAFF.

V and J are TRBV20-1 and TRBJ2-5, with 7 positions matching TRBD1. CDR1 is DFQATT and CDR2 is SNEGSKA in the germline V gene (reference sequence). This CDR3 region has 15 residues. The junction had 10 bases not matched to a gene; V was cut back by 1 base and J by 5 bases. CDR3 in DNA: TGCAGTGCTAGAGCCGGACAGGCGAACTGGGAGACCCAGTACTTC. Translating gives CSARAGQANWETQYF.

The V and J genes are TRBV20-1 and TRBJ2-5, with a tentative D call TRBD2 (7 bases). The germline V gene encodes CDR1 DFQATT and CDR2 SNEGSKA (reference sequence). V was pared by 3 bases and J by 4 bases, with 18 bases between. CDR3 length: 15 residues. The CDR3 protein is CSASAEAGALETQYF. CDR3 bases: TGCAGTGCTAGTGCTGAGGCGGGGGCCCTAGAGACCCAGTACTTC.

CDR3 sequence: CGLNGYTF. The CDR3 DNA is TGCGGCCTGAATGGCTACACCTTC. The V and J genes are TRBV23-1 and TRBJ1-2; D gene uncertain. TRBV23-1 is labeled an ORF, and its function is uncertain. The CDR3 covers 8 residues.

This clonotype appeared many times. The V and J genes are TRBV6-6 and TRBJ1-5; 9 bases are shared with TRBD1. With 6 bases clipped from V and 6 bases from J, the junction kept 15 bases outside the gene matches. There are 17 residues in the CDR3. The germline CDR1 and CDR2 sequences are MNHNY and SVGAGI (reference sequence). CDR3 DNA: TGTGCCAGCAGCCCTCGCCCGGGACAGGGAAAGGGTCAGCCCCAGCATTTT. This encodes CASSPRPGQGKGQPQHF.

This chain joins TRBV12-3 or TRBV12-4 and TRBJ1-2, with 7 bases aligning to TRBD1. Trimming removed 10 bases from V and 3 bases from J; junction bases left unmatched: 5. The CDR3 extends over 12 amino acids. CDR3 sequence: CATRQGDYGYTF. Here the CDR3 DNA reads TGTGCCACCAGACAGGGCGACTATGGCTACACCTTC.

The chain combines TRBV29-1 with TRBJ2-4; D unresolved. Germline CDR1 and CDR2: SQVTM and ANQGSEA. V was trimmed by 5 bases and J by 1 base, leaving 15 bases between them. The CDR3 consists of 15 residues. The CDR3 DNA reads TGCAGCGTTACGGCAGGCCTGTCGGCCAAAAACATTCAGTACTTC. Its protein product is CSVTAGLSAKNIQYF.

This clonotype has more than one count but fewer than ten. The genes are TRBV5-1 and TRBJ1-5, with TRBD1 matching over 9 bases. The CDR3 has 16 residues. CDR1 is SGHRS and CDR2 is YFSETQ in the germline V gene. Unmatched junction bases numbered 10, after V lost 4 bases and J lost 5 bases. The CDR3 loop reads CASSLFGTGNDQPQHF. CDR3 DNA sequence: TGCGCCAGCAGCCTTTTCGGGACAGGGAACGATCAGCCCCAGCATTTT.

This clonotype was seen at least ten times. The V call is TRBV2, the J call TRBJ2-7; D uncertain. V was trimmed by 1 base and J by 0 bases, leaving 10 bases between them. In germline, CDR1 is SNHLY, CDR2 FYNNEI. This CDR3 has 15 amino acids. The DNA for the CDR3 is TGTGCCAGCAGTGAAGGATTACTGCTCTCCTACGAGCAGTACTTC. Protein product: CASSEGLLLSYEQYF.

The sample holds a few counts of this clonotype. The chain has TRBV12-3 or TRBV12-4 and TRBJ1-4; tentative D call: TRBD1 (5 bases). Trimming shortened V by 4 bases and J by 8 bases, and 11 bases separated the two germline ends. The CDR3 consists of 13 residues. The CDR3 region is CASSYGGGEKLFF. The CDR3 nucleotides read TGTGCCAGCAGTTACGGGGGAGGAGAAAAACTGTTTTTT.

In this sample, this clonotype turned up many times. The chain couples TRBV29-1 to TRBJ2-2; no definite D call. The CDR3 covers 13 residues. Trimming stripped 2 bases from V and 6 bases from J, with 10 bases between. Germline V lookup: CDR1 SQVTM, CDR2 ANQGSEA. The CDR3 region has the DNA TGCAGCGTTGAAAATGGGGTCCCCGGGGAGCTGTTTTTT. Protein sequence: CSVENGVPGELFF.

Many counts were recorded for this clonotype. The chain couples TRBV12-3 or TRBV12-4 to TRBJ2-3, with no clear D. The CDR3 runs to 12 residues. Trimming left V 7 bases short and J 5 bases short, with 10 bases between. The CDR3 protein is CASTSEGDTQYF. The CDR3 DNA reads TGTGCCAGCACCTCCGAAGGAGATACGCAGTATTTT.

This clonotype was observed a few times. The chain links TRBV20-1 to TRBJ1-5, with D maybe TRBD1 (5 bases). The V end lost 3 bases, the J end lost 16 bases, and 22 bases lay between the germline ends. Germline CDR1 is DFQATT and CDR2 is SNEGSKA (reference sequence). The CDR3 totals 13 residues. The CDR3 region has the DNA TGCAGTGCTAGCCAGACGGGACCTCTCTTGCGCCATTTT. Protein sequence: CSASQTGPLLRHF.

As regards this clonotype: This clone may be a read error of a much larger clone one base away. J is TRBJ1-1 and V is TRBV6-2 or TRBV6-3, with no clear D. This CDR3 spans 11 amino acids. Germline values: CDR1 MNHEY, CDR2 SVGEGT. Here the CDR3 reads CVSSSFSEAFF. CDR3 sequence (DNA): TGTGTCAGCAGTAGTTTCTCTGAAGCTTTCTTT.

The V and J genes are TRBV19 and TRBJ1-6, with D possibly matching TRBD1 (5 bases). The length of the CDR3 is 15 residues. Germline CDR1 and CDR2: LNHDA and SQIVND (reference sequence). With 6 bases removed from V and 0 bases from J, the gap between germline ends came to 9 bases. The CDR3 spells CASRTASSYNSPLHF. DNA for the CDR3: TGTGCCAGTAGGACAGCGAGCTCCTATAATTCACCCCTCCACTTT.

This clonotype was seen many times. The chain combines TRBV7-2 with TRBJ2-7, with 10 nucleotides matching TRBD1. Germline V gene sequence: CDR1 SGHTA, CDR2 FQGNSA. V was pared by 5 bases and J by 7 bases, with 20 bases of the junction left unmatched. CDR3 length: 18 amino acids. The CDR3 region has the DNA TGTGCCAGCAGCCGTCAACGCACGCCCCGGGACAGGGGAAGAGAGCAGTACTTC. The encoded protein is CASSRQRTPRDRGREQYF.

Ten or more counts support this clonotype. The chain links TRBV10-3 to TRBJ2-6; tentative D call: TRBD1 (5 bases). The germline gives CDR1 ENHRY, CDR2 SYGVKD. This CDR3 has 18 residues. Trimming stripped 4 bases from V and 0 bases from J, with 16 bases between. DNA for the CDR3: TGTGCCATCAGTGGGGTTGTGACAGTCAACTCTGGGGCCAACGTCCTGACTTTC. This sequence encodes CAISGVVTVNSGANVLTF.